This T cell receptor beta chain was sequenced for a study of tumor-infiltrating lymphocytes in localized non-small cell lung cancer. Data came from immunoSEQ multiplex PCR; TCRdb stores just in-frame clones and leaves some out. The sample yields some 14,000 clones, around 65% seen once. The CDR3 loop spans 14 amino acids. Germline CDR1 and CDR2: KGHSH and LQKENI. The V segment lost 6 bases and the J segment 3 bases; nucleotides outside the gene matches: 4. This clone was picked up a small number of times. The receptor's source is a human donor with non-small cell lung cancer. V and J are TRBV18 and TRBJ2-2; 7 bases fit TRBD2. Sequencing was carried out using uninvolved lung tissue not adjacent to the tumor. The CDR3 DNA follows: TGTGCCAGCTCTGACCGGGGGGACACCGGGGAGCTGTTTTTT. As protein: CASSDRGDTGELFF.